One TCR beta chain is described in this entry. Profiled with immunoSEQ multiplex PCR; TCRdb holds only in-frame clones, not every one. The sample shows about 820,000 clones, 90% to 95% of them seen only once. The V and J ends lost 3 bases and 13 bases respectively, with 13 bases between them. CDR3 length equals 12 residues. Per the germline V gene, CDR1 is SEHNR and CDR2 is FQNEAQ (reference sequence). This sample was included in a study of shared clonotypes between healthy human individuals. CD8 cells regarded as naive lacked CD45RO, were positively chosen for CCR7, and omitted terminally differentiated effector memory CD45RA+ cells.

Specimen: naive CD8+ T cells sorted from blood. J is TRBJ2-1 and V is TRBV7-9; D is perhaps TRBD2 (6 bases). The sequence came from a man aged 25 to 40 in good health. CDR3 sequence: CASSLIKLAQFF. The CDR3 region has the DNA TGTGCCAGCAGCTTGATCAAACTAGCACAGTTCTTC.